Below are 27 T cell receptor beta chains sequenced from a single sample in a study of metastatic and nonmetastatic thyroid tumors. Thyroid surgery was preceded by no treatment in any patient. With MiXCR, TCRdb called clones anew from the PCR reads. The sample shows tens of thousands of clones, around 19% of them seen only once. The sequencing input was blood. The source of these receptors is a female donor with papillary thyroid cancer or a benign thyroid nodule (not recorded which). Some clones in this sample may be carry-over from other donors' samples.

V usage is TRBV10-3 and J usage is TRBJ2-7; either TRBD1 or TRBD2 may fit D (7 bases each). Trimming pared 3 bases from V and 4 bases from J, leaving 16 bases between. Germline V gene sequence: CDR1 ENHRY, CDR2 SYGVKD. The CDR3 contains 15 residues. This CDR3 reads CAISDHDREGYEQYF. As DNA, the CDR3 is TGTGCCATCAGTGACCATGACAGGGAGGGGTACGAGCAGTACTTC.

In its sample, this clone was seen many times. This CDR3 is CASSQEETQYF. CDR3 sequence (DNA): TGTGCCAGCTCACAAGAAGAGACCCAGTACTTC. V and J are TRBV18 and TRBJ2-5; D is undetermined. V was clipped by 4 bases and J by 3 bases, with 3 bases between them. Germline CDR1 reads KGHSH; CDR2 reads LQKENI. The CDR3 totals 11 residues.

There are many counts of this clone. The chain is built from TRBV5-6 and TRBJ1-4; D unclear. Trimming left V 4 bases short and J 0 bases short, with 10 bases between. Germline V gene sequence: CDR1 SGHDT, CDR2 YYEEEE. The CDR3 has 15 residues. The CDR3 spells CASSTHQATNEKLFF. The DNA of the CDR3 is TGTGCCAGCAGCACCCACCAAGCAACTAATGAAAAACTGTTTTTT.

This clone was recorded many times. The rearrangement links TRBV28 to TRBJ2-1; D perhaps matches TRBD2 (7 bases). CDR1 is MDHEN, CDR2 SYDVKM, per germline. The CDR3 runs to 14 residues. The V gene lost 3 bases and the J gene lost 6 bases, with 12 bases spanning the gap. CDR3 in amino acids: CASSFGGRPNEQFF. The CDR3 nucleotides are TGTGCCAGCAGTTTCGGGGGGCGCCCCAATGAGCAGTTCTTC.

This clone was counted at least ten times. The genes are TRBV5-1 and TRBJ1-4; D possibly corresponds to TRBD1 (5 bases). Germline V CDR1 and CDR2: SGHRS, YFSETQ. Trimming removed 0 bases from V and 8 bases from J, with 14 bases in between. This CDR3 is 15 amino acids long. The chain's CDR3 is CASSLVGTGGEKLFF. As DNA, the CDR3 is TGCGCCAGCAGCTTGGTGGGGACGGGGGGAGAAAAACTGTTTTTT.

This clone came up many times. The V gene is TRBV28, the J gene TRBJ1-2; D gene uncertain. Germline CDR1 MDHEN, CDR2 SYDVKM. The length of the CDR3 is 13 residues. V lost 6 bases and J 8 bases, leaving 16 bases between the germline ends. The CDR3 region is CASSDEGGWGYTF. For the CDR3, the DNA is TGTGCCAGCAGCGACGAGGGTGGGTGGGGCTACACCTTC.

This rearrangement joins TRBV19 to TRBJ1-2; 9 bases agree with TRBD1. Looked up from germline, CDR1 is LNHDA and CDR2 is SQIVND (reference sequence). This CDR3 has 13 amino acids. V dropped 7 bases and J dropped 5; count of bases not matched to a gene: 5. CDR3 region: CASNQGTGYGYTF. Here the CDR3 DNA reads TGTGCCAGTAACCAGGGGACAGGGTATGGCTACACCTTC. The complete variable domain, with remaining parts taken from reference TRBV19 and TRBJ1-2, reads DGGITQSPKYLFRKEGQNVTLSCEQNLNHDAMYWYRQDPGQGLRLIYYSQIVNDFQKGDIAEGYSVSREKKESFPLTVTSAQKNPTAFYLCASNQGTGYGYTFGSGTRLTVV.

The chain has TRBV11-2 and TRBJ2-7, with D unresolved. This CDR3 has 12 residues. The germline V and J ends were trimmed by 4 bases and 4 bases, with 8 bases remaining between them. Germline CDR1 and CDR2: SGHAT and FQNNGV. The CDR3 nucleotides are TGTGCCAGCAGCTCAGTCAGATACGAGCAGTACTTC. This translates into CASSSVRYEQYF.

The chain carries TRBV7-2 and TRBJ2-7; unclear D gene. The germline V gene has CDR1 SGHTA and CDR2 FQGNSA. Trimming left V 1 base short and J 4 bases short, with 11 bases between. This CDR3 comprises 14 residues. Here the CDR3 reads CASSLGLAAYEQYF. The CDR3 bases are TGTGCCAGCAGCTTAGGGTTAGCCGCTTACGAGCAGTACTTC.

This clone was seen ten or more times. The chain carries TRBV5-1 and TRBJ2-7; no clear D. This CDR3 comprises 14 residues. Trimming cost V 0 bases and J 2 bases, with 9 bases left between them. Germline V CDR1 and CDR2: SGHRS, YFSETQ. For the CDR3, the DNA is TGCGCCAGCAGCTTGGAGCACAGACCCTACGAGCAGTACTTC. It is translated as CASSLEHRPYEQYF.

The chain couples TRBV7-3 to TRBJ2-7; D ambiguous. The germline V gene has CDR1 SGHTA and CDR2 FQGTGA. Trimming removed 2 bases at V and 0 bases at J, with 14 bases between. The CDR3 loop spans 16 amino acids. This CDR3 is CASSLWAAGSSYEQYF. The DNA for the CDR3 is TGTGCCAGCAGCTTATGGGCGGCAGGTTCCTCCTACGAGCAGTACTTC.

This clone was recorded a few times. A much larger clone lies a single base off, so this may be a read error. The chain employs TRBV28 and TRBJ2-1; D perhaps matches TRBD2 (6 bases). Germline CDR1 and CDR2: MDHEN and SYDVKM. This CDR3 contains 16 residues. For the CDR3, the DNA is TGTGCCAGCATAGACGGGGGTAGGAGCTCCTACAATGAGCAGCTCTTC. It specifies CASIDGGRSSYNEQLF.

This clone is classed as medium-sized. This chain links TRBV5-1 with TRBJ2-2; D not certain. The CDR3 has 16 residues. V was shortened by 2 bases and J by 6 bases, with 17 bases between the two germline ends. The germline V gene has CDR1 SGHRS and CDR2 YFSETQ. Written as DNA, the CDR3 is TGCGCCAGCAGCTTCAGCAGGCCTCAACATTCCGGGGAGCTGTTTTTT. Translated: CASSFSRPQHSGELFF.

This chain joins TRBV11-2 and TRBJ2-1; possible D gene TRBD2, 6 bases. In germline, CDR1 is SGHAT, CDR2 FQNNGV. There are 15 residues in the CDR3. Trimming stripped 5 bases from V and 2 bases from J, with 13 bases between. CDR3 amino acids: CASSASGGTYNEQFF. Written as DNA, the CDR3 is TGTGCCAGCAGCGCGTCAGGCGGGACCTACAATGAGCAGTTCTTC.

The table lists this clone with many counts. The V call is TRBV18, the J call TRBJ2-1, with 11 bases that match TRBD2. This CDR3 has 17 amino acids. Germline V gene data show CDR1 as KGHSH and CDR2 as LQKENI. J lost 0 bases, V lost 2 bases, and 3 bases had no gene match. The CDR3 DNA follows: TGTGCCAGCTCACCATACACTAGCGGGAGCTCCTACAATGAGCAGTTCTTC. Its protein product is CASSPYTSGSSYNEQFF. Complete variable domain (other parts from reference TRBV18 and TRBJ2-1): NAGVMQNPRHLVRRRGQEARLRCSPMKGHSHVYWYRQLPEEGLKFMVYLQKENIIDESGMPKERFSAEFPKEGPSILRIQQVVRGDSAAYFCASSPYTSGSSYNEQFFGPGTRLTVL.

This chain uses TRBV15 with TRBJ2-7; 10 bases are a match to TRBD1. CDR1 and CDR2 (germline): LNHNV, YYDKDF (reference sequence). J gave up 3 bases and V 2 bases, and 7 bases lay outside the gene matches. This CDR3 spans 16 amino acids. The CDR3 spells CATSRSEWDRGYEQYF. As DNA, the CDR3 is TGTGCCACCAGCAGATCCGAATGGGACAGGGGCTACGAGCAGTACTTC.

The rearrangement uses TRBV18 and TRBJ2-3, with D uncertain. Looked up from germline, CDR1 is KGHSH and CDR2 is LQKENI. CDR3 length: 12 residues. V gave up 2 bases and J gave up 4 bases, with 4 bases separating them. CDR3 amino acids: CASSPMSDTQYF. Here the CDR3 DNA reads TGTGCCAGCTCACCAATGTCAGATACGCAGTATTTT.

This clone appeared many times. The chain combines TRBV29-1 with TRBJ1-3; D is unresolved. The CDR3 covers 12 residues. Per the germline V gene, CDR1 is SQVTM and CDR2 is ANQGSEA. Trimming cost V 6 bases and J 4 bases, with 10 bases left between them. CDR3 region: CSVKGAGNTIYF. In DNA, the CDR3 is TGCAGCGTAAAGGGCGCAGGAAACACCATATATTTT. Supplemented by reference TRBV29-1 and TRBJ1-3, the full variable domain reads SAVISQKPSRDICQRGTSLTIQCQVDSQVTMMFWYRQQPGQSLTLIATANQGSEATYESGFVIDKFPISRPNLTFSTLTVSNMSPEDSSIYLCSVKGAGNTIYFGEGSWLTVV.

The chain links TRBV7-6 to TRBJ2-7; D might be TRBD1 or TRBD2, each matching 5 bases. Germline V gene data show CDR1 as SGHVS and CDR2 as FNYEAQ. This CDR3 contains 17 residues. Trimming took off 2 bases at V and 3 bases at J, with 20 bases between the two ends. DNA for the CDR3: TGTGCCAGCAGCTTAAGGGGACGTACCGGGGTACTCTACGAGCAGTACTTC. This encodes CASSLRGRTGVLYEQYF.

This clone was seen repeatedly, ten times or more. The chain combines TRBV2 with TRBJ2-7; 8 bases map to TRBD1. Per the germline V gene, CDR1 is SNHLY and CDR2 is FYNNEI. The CDR3 length is 13 residues. The V segment lost 7 bases and the J segment 4 bases; nucleotides outside the gene matches: 6. The CDR3 protein is CASKDRGEYEQYF. CDR3 nucleotides: TGTGCCAGCAAAGACAGGGGAGAATACGAGCAGTACTTC.

This clone was detected many times. This chain connects TRBV12-3 or TRBV12-4 to TRBJ2-7; maybe TRBD1 (6 bases). The V end lost 3 bases, the J end lost 6 bases, and 12 bases lay between the germline ends. The CDR3 totals 13 residues. The CDR3 region has the DNA TGTGCCAGCAGTTTTGCAGGGGTGCTCGAGCAGTACTTC. Its translation: CASSFAGVLEQYF.

Ten or more counts support this clone. A read error may explain this, as a much larger clone is one base away. The same CDR3 also results from other DNA sequences found in this sample. This chain uses TRBV5-1 with TRBJ2-7; TRBD2 aligns across 9 bases. The V gene's germline CDR1 is SGHRS and CDR2 YFSETQ. The CDR3 length is 14 residues. The CDR3 nucleotides are TGCGCCAGCAGCTTCTATAGCGGGAGCTACGAGCAGTACTTT. This translates into CASSFYSGSYEQYF.

This clone is termed medium-sized (0.01 to 0.1%). This chain connects TRBV6-1 to TRBJ2-6; D call uncertain. CDR3 length equals 15 residues. V lost 2 bases and J 0 bases, leaving 5 bases between the germline ends. Germline V gene lookup returns CDR1 MNHNS and CDR2 SASEGT. The CDR3 DNA is TGTGCCAGCAGTGAAAGATTCTCTGGGGCCAACGTCCTGACTTTC. Translation gives CASSERFSGANVLTF.

This rearrangement joins TRBV20-1 to TRBJ2-3; 7 positions agree with TRBD1. The trim removed 3 bases at V and 2 bases at J, leaving 2 bases unmatched. Germline loops: CDR1 DFQATT, CDR2 SNEGSKA (reference sequence). CDR3 length equals 13 residues. Here the CDR3 reads CSARGTDTDTQYF. In DNA, the CDR3 is TGCAGTGCTAGGGGGACAGACACAGATACGCAGTATTTT.

This clone was counted once. The chain carries TRBV7-2 and TRBJ1-2, with 9 bases identical to TRBD1. The CDR3 length is 15 residues. CDR1 is SGHTA, CDR2 FQGNSA, per germline. V shed 1 base, J shed 8 bases, and the junction held 8 bases outside the gene matches. The CDR3 DNA follows: TGTGCCAGCAGCTTAGGGACAGGGGCGAGAGAAGGCTACACCTTC. Translating gives CASSLGTGAREGYTF.

This clone has a count of ten or more. The chain is built from TRBV2 and TRBJ2-4; 8 positions match TRBD1. The ends lost 4 bases at V and 1 base at J; junction bases unmatched: 6. Germline CDR1 reads SNHLY; CDR2 reads FYNNEI. CDR3 length: 16 residues. CDR3 bases: TGTGCCAGCAGTGGGACCCGGACAGGGGCCAAAAACATTCAGTACTTC. It specifies CASSGTRTGAKNIQYF.

This clone appeared a few times. This chain uses TRBV24-1 with TRBJ2-1, with unresolved D. Looked up from germline, CDR1 is KGHDR and CDR2 is SFDVKD. This CDR3 has 14 residues. V was pared by 5 bases and J by 0 bases, with 7 bases between. The chain's CDR3 is CATSAAASYNEQFF. CDR3 coding DNA: TGTGCCACCAGTGCTGCAGCCTCCTACAATGAGCAGTTCTTC.